Each of the 13 T cell receptor beta chains below was sequenced from the same sample in a study of T cells in Graves' hyperthyroidism and ophthalmopathy. Template material for amplifying TCR beta CDR3 regions consisted of RNA transcripts. The HTBI set primed first-round TCR CDR3 RT-PCR. TCRdb itself ran the multiplex PCR reads through MiXCR, one entry per CDR3 protein. This repertoire shows about 740,000 distinct CDR3 sequences, approximately 15% found once; its top ten account for 10%. Material for sequencing was blood. The source is a woman younger than 30 with Graves' hyperthyroidism.

This chain joins TRBV2 and TRBJ1-1, with a possible D match to TRBD1 (6 bases). The V gene lost 1 base and the J gene lost 8 bases, with 14 bases spanning the gap. Germline CDR1 SNHLY, CDR2 FYNNEI. The CDR3 extends over 14 amino acids. The CDR3 sequence: CASSEVGGTREAFF. CDR3 coding DNA: TGTGCCAGCAGTGAAGTAGGGGGTACCCGAGAAGCTTTCTTT.

Only a few counts were recorded for this clonotype. This chain uses TRBV11-2 with TRBJ2-3; D remains unclear. V was pared by 1 base and J by 0 bases, with 14 bases between. Germline assignment: CDR1 SGHAT and CDR2 FQNNGV. The CDR3 is 17 residues long. Here the CDR3 DNA reads TGTGCCAGCAGCTTAGGACCGTTACCTCAGAGCACAGATACGCAGTATTTT. It encodes CASSLGPLPQSTDTQYF.

This clonotype has more than one count but fewer than ten. V is TRBV5-1 and J is TRBJ2-1; no definite D call. Per germline, CDR1 SGHRS and CDR2 YFSETQ. The germline V and J ends were trimmed by 3 bases and 7 bases, with 11 bases remaining between them. This CDR3 contains 13 residues. The CDR3: CASSSPPLNEQFF. CDR3 DNA sequence: TGCGCCAGCAGCTCCCCCCCTCTTAATGAGCAGTTCTTC. The full variable domain, its missing parts supplied by reference TRBV5-1 and TRBJ2-1, is KAGVTQTPRYLIKTRGQQVTLSCSPISGHRSVSWYQQTPGQGLQFLFEYFSETQRNKGNFPGRFSGRQFSNSRSEMNVSTLELGDSALYLCASSSPPLNEQFFGPGTRLTVL.

V gene TRBV24-1 combines with J gene TRBJ2-6; 9 nucleotides align to TRBD1. Germline V gene data show CDR1 as KGHDR and CDR2 as SFDVKD. Losses at the gene ends were 6 bases for V and 2 bases for J; bases not matched to a gene: 7. The length of the CDR3 is 17 residues. The chain's CDR3 is CATSQPGQGAGANVLTF. CDR3 nucleotides: TGTGCCACCAGTCAACCGGGACAGGGAGCTGGGGCCAACGTCCTGACTTTC.

This clonotype was seen a few times. This chain links TRBV5-1 with TRBJ1-1; possible D gene TRBD1, 5 bases. CDR3 length: 13 amino acids. V gave up 0 bases and J gave up 4 bases, with 7 bases separating them. Germline assignment: CDR1 SGHRS and CDR2 YFSETQ. CDR3 nucleotide sequence: TGCGCCAGCAGCTTGGACGGGGGCACTGAAGCTTTCTTT. Translating it yields CASSLDGGTEAFF.

At least ten counts were recorded for this clonotype. V is TRBV2 and J is TRBJ1-5, with a possible D match to TRBD1 (6 bases). CDR3 length: 14 amino acids. Germline V gene sequence: CDR1 SNHLY, CDR2 FYNNEI. V was pared by 7 bases and J by 3 bases, with 13 bases between. This chain's CDR3 is CASTNGQNNQPQHF. The CDR3 coding sequence is TGTGCCAGCACCAACGGACAGAACAATCAGCCCCAGCATTTT.

In its sample, this clonotype was seen a few times. The chain recombines TRBV20-1 with TRBJ2-7; D unresolved. Germline lookup yields CDR1 DFQATT and CDR2 SNEGSKA (reference sequence). The CDR3 runs 11 residues. The V and J ends lost 5 bases and 6 bases respectively, with 11 bases between them. CDR3 sequence (DNA): TGCAGTGCTGACTGGTTTTCCGAGCAGTACTTC. Translating gives CSADWFSEQYF.

On this clonotype: This could be a read error, since a much larger clone is one nucleotide away. In nucleotides, the CDR3 is TGTGCCTGGAGTTCTACCACAGATACGCAGTATTTT. Protein product: CAWSSTTDTQYF. The rearrangement joins TRBV30 to TRBJ2-3, with D unresolved. Germline V gene sequence: CDR1 GTSNPN, CDR2 SVGIG (reference sequence). Trimming shortened V by 2 bases and J by 2 bases, and 5 bases separated the two germline ends. The CDR3 has 12 amino acids.

This clonotype was counted many times. The chain joins TRBV30 to TRBJ2-3, with TRBD2 matching over 14 bases. V dropped 0 bases and J dropped 3; count of bases not matched to a gene: 8. CDR3 size: 18 residues. Germline CDR1 and CDR2: GTSNPN and SVGIG (reference sequence). As DNA, the CDR3 is TGTGCCTGGAGTGTAGGGACTAGCGGGAGAGACTATACAGATACGCAGTATTTT. Protein sequence: CAWSVGTSGRDYTDTQYF.

This clonotype was seen many times. This chain uses TRBV20-1 with TRBJ2-1, with 11 bases matching TRBD2. Germline V CDR1 and CDR2: DFQATT, SNEGSKA (reference sequence). This CDR3 is built from 15 residues. V was pared by 4 bases and J by 4 bases, with 6 bases of the junction left unmatched. The CDR3 sequence: CSAILAGGPYNEQFF. CDR3 DNA: TGCAGTGCTATCTTAGCGGGAGGGCCTTACAATGAGCAGTTCTTC.

Only a few counts were recorded for this clonotype. The chain is built from TRBV3-1 and TRBJ2-1; perhaps TRBD1 as D (5 bases). The length of the CDR3 is 12 residues. The V and J ends lost 4 bases and 15 bases respectively, with 16 bases between them. Germline assignment: CDR1 LGHDT and CDR2 YNNKEL (reference sequence). DNA for the CDR3: TGTGCCAGCAGCCGCCCCCAGGGATCTGCGTTCTTC. It translates to CASSRPQGSAFF.

This clonotype has ten or more counts. The chain employs TRBV5-6 and TRBJ2-1; TRBD1 matches 7 bases. CDR3 length: 15 residues. V lost 5 bases and J lost 2; bases outside the gene matches: 7. CDR1 is SGHDT and CDR2 is YYEEEE in the germline V gene. The CDR3 is CASRYRDRPYNEQFF. In DNA form, the CDR3 reads TGTGCCAGCAGGTACCGGGACAGACCCTACAATGAGCAGTTCTTC.

This clonotype was seen repeatedly, ten times or more. The V call is TRBV27, the J call TRBJ1-5; no firm D call. Germline-derived CDR1 and CDR2 are MNHEY and SMNVEV (reference sequence). Trimming removed 2 bases at V and 7 bases at J, with 12 bases between. The CDR3 totals 14 residues. CDR3 protein: CASSLGRFGQPQHF. CDR3 bases: TGTGCCAGCAGTTTAGGGCGTTTTGGGCAGCCCCAGCATTTT.